This TCR beta chain was found in a study of shared T cell receptors in the human thymus. V was trimmed by 5 bases and J by 9 bases, leaving 16 bases between them. In germline, CDR1 is SGHTA, CDR2 FQGNSA. The CDR3 is made up of 13 amino acids. Generated by immunoSEQ multiplex PCR, the TCRdb table keeps only in-frame clones and is missing some. The sample has hundreds of thousands of clones; 85% to 90% are singletons. These data also formed part of another study, on human thymus T cells. That source reports: The thymus was resected at corrective cardiac surgery.

This TCR derives from a boy under two years old with a congenital heart defect. This chain links TRBV7-2 with TRBJ1-1; D unclear. Sample: thymocytes. This CDR3 is CASSPRPEVKAFF. DNA for the CDR3: TGTGCCAGCAGCCCGAGGCCGGAGGTTAAAGCTTTCTTT.